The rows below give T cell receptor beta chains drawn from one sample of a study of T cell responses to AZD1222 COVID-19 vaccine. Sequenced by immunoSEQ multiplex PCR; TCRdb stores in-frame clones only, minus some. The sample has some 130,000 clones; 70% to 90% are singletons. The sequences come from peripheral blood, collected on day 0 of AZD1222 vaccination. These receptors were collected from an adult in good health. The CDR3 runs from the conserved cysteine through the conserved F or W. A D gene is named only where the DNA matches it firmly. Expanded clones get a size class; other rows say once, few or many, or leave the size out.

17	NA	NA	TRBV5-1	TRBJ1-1	CASSLDPGGGVLTEAFF	TGCGCCAGCAGCTTGGACCCCGGGGGAGGGGTGTTAACTGAAGCTTTCTTT
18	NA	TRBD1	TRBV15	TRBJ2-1	CATGGSWTGKSSYNEQFF	TGTGCCACCGGGGGATCCTGGACAGGAAAAAGCTCCTACAATGAGCAGTTCTTC
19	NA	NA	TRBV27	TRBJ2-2	CASSIYRVVSGLNTGELFF	TGTGCCAGCAGTATATACAGGGTAGTGAGCGGACTGAACACCGGGGAGCTGTTTTTT
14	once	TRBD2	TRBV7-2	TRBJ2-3	CASSSSGGPDTQYF	TGTGCCAGCAGCTCGAGCGGGGGACCGGATACGCAGTATTTT
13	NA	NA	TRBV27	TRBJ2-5	CASSVYPQETQYF	TGTGCCAGCTCAGTTTACCCTCAAGAGACCCAGTACTTC
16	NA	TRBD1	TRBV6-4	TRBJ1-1	CASSESPDRGGTEAFF	TGTGCCAGCAGTGAAAGCCCCGACAGGGGGGGGACTGAAGCTTTCTTT
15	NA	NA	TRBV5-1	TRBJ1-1	CASSKSRHPGDEAFF	TGCGCCAGCAGTAAGAGTCGACACCCGGGGGATGAAGCTTTCTTT
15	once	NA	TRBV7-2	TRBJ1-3	CASSRQTGAGNTIYF	TGTGCCAGCAGCCGTCAAACTGGGGCTGGAAACACCATATATTTT
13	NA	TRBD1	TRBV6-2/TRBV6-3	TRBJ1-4	CASSLRDSEKLFF	TGTGCCAGCAGTCTTCGGGACAGTGAAAAACTGTTTTTT
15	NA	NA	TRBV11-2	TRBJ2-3	CASSLGTERTDTQYF	TGTGCCAGCAGCTTAGGTACAGAACGCACAGATACGCAGTATTTT